A single sample is the source of the 15 T cell receptor beta chains below, sequenced in a study of T cells in Graves' hyperthyroidism and ophthalmopathy. The TCR beta CDR3 regions underwent amplification using RNA transcripts as the source. The study used the HTBI primer set for a first-round RT-PCR of the TCR CDR3. TCRdb used MiXCR to reprocess the multiplex PCR reads, holding one entry per CDR3 protein. The table lists about 640,000 distinct CDR3 sequences, about 14% of them singletons. Sequences were obtained from blood. These receptors all come from a woman aged 45-59 years with Graves' ophthalmopathy.

This clonotype was seen many times. This chain connects TRBV6-1 to TRBJ1-1; D ambiguous. The CDR3 runs to 14 residues. V gave up 6 bases and J gave up 0 bases, with 11 bases separating them. Germline assignment: CDR1 MNHNS and CDR2 SASEGT. CDR3 coding DNA: TGTGCCAGCAGCCAATGGTACATGAACACTGAAGCTTTCTTT. It is translated as CASSQWYMNTEAFF.

This clonotype was counted between two and nine times. The chain uses TRBV6-2 or TRBV6-3 and TRBJ2-7, with 7 bases identical to TRBD2. Per germline, CDR1 MNHEY and CDR2 SVGEGT. V lost 5 bases and J lost 4; bases outside the gene matches: 8. CDR3 length: 14 residues. In nucleotides, the CDR3 is TGTGCCAGCAGTCGACTAGCACCGGAGTACGAGCAGTACTTC. Protein sequence: CASSRLAPEYEQYF.

In this sample, this clonotype turned up many times. This rearrangement joins TRBV20-1 to TRBJ2-5; TRBD2 agrees at 7 bases. Germline V gene sequence: CDR1 DFQATT, CDR2 SNEGSKA (reference sequence). This CDR3 has 16 amino acids. Unmatched junction bases numbered 10, after V lost 2 bases and J lost 1 base. The CDR3 loop reads CSARSGRDGGQETQYF. The CDR3 region has the DNA TGCAGTGCTAGATCGGGGAGGGATGGTGGCCAAGAGACCCAGTACTTC.

About this clonotype: A single base separates this from a much larger clone, so it may be a read error. The chain has TRBV7-8 and TRBJ2-5, with TRBD1 matching over 7 bases. The germline V gene has CDR1 SGHVS and CDR2 FQNEAQ. This CDR3 region has 16 residues. The ends lost 5 bases at V and 5 bases at J; junction bases unmatched: 14. The CDR3 here is CASSPSLGQRRETQYF. CDR3 sequence (DNA): TGTGCCAGCAGCCCGTCGTTGGGACAGAGACGGGAGACCCAGTACTTC.

This clonotype was detected many times. V gene TRBV30 combines with J gene TRBJ1-5; D gene ambiguous. Trimming stripped 3 bases from V and 3 bases from J, with 9 bases between. The germline V gene has CDR1 GTSNPN and CDR2 SVGIG (reference sequence). The CDR3 length is 13 residues. The CDR3 spells CAWSPGSNQPQHF. CDR3 sequence (DNA): TGTGCCTGGAGCCCAGGCTCCAATCAGCCCCAGCATTTT.

The sample holds many counts of this clonotype. The chain has TRBV29-1 and TRBJ2-3; D unresolved. The CDR3 spans 14 residues. V was pared by 1 base and J by 4 bases, with 12 bases between. From germline, CDR1 is SQVTM and CDR2 ANQGSEA. The CDR3 nucleotides are TGCAGCGTTGAAGGGATTGGAAGGGCAGATACGCAGTATTTT. Protein: CSVEGIGRADTQYF.

This clonotype was observed a handful of times. The rearrangement links TRBV27 to TRBJ2-2, with 7 positions matching TRBD1. The CDR3 extends over 16 amino acids. Germline V gene sequence: CDR1 MNHEY, CDR2 SMNVEV (reference sequence). V shed 1 base and J 4 bases; nucleotides not matched to a gene: 6. CDR3 protein: CASSLYLTGATGELFF. The CDR3 nucleotides are TGTGCCAGCAGTTTATATCTCACAGGGGCCACCGGGGAGCTGTTTTTT.

The gene calls are TRBV12-3 or TRBV12-4 and TRBJ2-2; TRBD1 aligns across 8 bases. The CDR3 has 14 amino acids. The V gene end was trimmed by 8 bases and the J gene end by 4 bases; junction bases not matched to a gene: 6. The DNA for the CDR3 is TGTGCCAGCGGTGGACAGGGAGGCACCGGGGAGCTGTTTTTT. Protein product: CASGGQGGTGELFF.

The gene calls are TRBV19 and TRBJ1-1; D is unclear. V lost 5 bases to trimming and J lost 6 bases, with 16 bases between them. From germline, CDR1 is LNHDA and CDR2 SQIVND (reference sequence). The CDR3 length is 14 residues. CDR3 in DNA: TGTGCCAGTAGTCCTACCCTCCGACATCCTGAAGCTTTCTTT. The encoded protein is CASSPTLRHPEAFF.

This clonotype was seen at least ten times. The chain carries TRBV20-1 and TRBJ2-3; D is perhaps TRBD1 or TRBD2 (6 bases each). The V and J ends lost 3 bases and 3 bases respectively, with 13 bases between them. Per germline, CDR1 DFQATT and CDR2 SNEGSKA (reference sequence). The CDR3 has 14 residues. The CDR3 loop reads CSASSGAETDTQYF. The CDR3 nucleotides read TGCAGTGCTAGCTCGGGGGCAGAGACAGATACGCAGTATTTT.

The genes are TRBV27 and TRBJ1-6; a possible D gene is TRBD1 (6 bases). Germline CDR1 MNHEY, CDR2 SMNVEV (reference sequence). V was trimmed by 1 base and J by 8 bases, leaving 12 bases between them. There are 15 residues in the CDR3. For the CDR3, the DNA is TGTGCCAGCAGTTTATTGACGACAGGAGATTCACCCCTCCACTTT. Translating gives CASSLLTTGDSPLHF.

Ten or more counts support this clonotype. The CDR3 here is CASSLVGRPQHF. CDR3 sequence (DNA): TGTGCCAGCAGCTTAGTCGGTAGGCCCCAGCATTTT. The V gene is TRBV7-2, the J gene TRBJ1-5; D uncertain. The V end was cut by 1 base, the J end by 9 bases, with 7 bases between. The CDR3 contains 12 residues. CDR1 is SGHTA and CDR2 is FQGNSA in the germline V gene.

There are many counts of this clonotype. The chain employs TRBV28 and TRBJ2-7, with 11 nucleotides matching TRBD2. Losses at the gene ends were 3 bases for V and 5 bases for J; bases not matched to a gene: 0. Germline V gene sequence: CDR1 MDHEN, CDR2 SYDVKM. This CDR3 contains 13 residues. The CDR3 spells CASSLTSGDEQYF. The CDR3, as DNA: TGTGCCAGCAGTTTGACTAGCGGGGACGAGCAGTACTTC.

This clonotype was found a few times. This chain uses TRBV2 with TRBJ2-1; either TRBD1 or TRBD2 may fit D (6 bases each). V gave up 4 bases and J gave up 14 bases, with 12 bases separating them. The CDR3 has 11 amino acids. Germline V gene data show CDR1 as SNHLY and CDR2 as FYNNEI. CDR3 loop: CASSAKGGEFF. The CDR3 nucleotides read TGTGCCAGCAGTGCAAAGGGGGGAGAGTTCTTC.

This clonotype was recorded at least ten times. The rearrangement links TRBV13 to TRBJ1-2; D is undetermined. Germline CDR1 PRHDT, CDR2 FYEKMQ (reference sequence). This CDR3 comprises 12 residues. The ends were cut back, 4 bases at V and 6 bases at J, with 9 bases in the middle. This CDR3 is CASSSPQHGYTF. The CDR3 bases are TGTGCCAGCAGCTCCCCCCAGCATGGCTACACCTTC. The entire variable domain, with the rest obtained from reference TRBV13 and TRBJ1-2, is as follows: AAGVIQSPRHLIKEKRETATLKCYPIPRHDTVYWYQQGPGQDPQFLISFYEKMQSDKGSIPDRFSAQQFSDYHSELNMSSLELGDSALYFCASSSPQHGYTFGSGTRLTVV.